The rows below give T cell receptor beta chains drawn from one sample of a study of cytomegalovirus exposure and HLA in healthy donors. The table came from immunoSEQ multiplex PCR; TCRdb's copy has only in-frame clones and leaves some out. The sample carries 200,000 or so clones, around 85% recorded once. The sample comprised PBMCs. These receptors were obtained from a man in his fifties in good health and CMV-seronegative. CDR3s include the opening cysteine and the closing phenylalanine or tryptophan. The order of the fields is clone size, J gene, V gene, CDR3 length, CDR3 protein. Some rows mark clone size as missing; the rest say once, few, many or name a class of expanded clone.

NA,TRBJ1-2,TRBV6-6,16,CASSMGLPKANYGYTF
NA,TRBJ2-3,TRBV7-6,14,CASSLLEATDTQYF
NA,TRBJ2-6,TRBV7-8,14,CASSLALGANVLTF
NA,TRBJ2-1,TRBV5-4,14,CASSPGTGGYEQFF
NA,TRBJ1-2,TRBV6-5,14,CASSPERPDYGYTF
NA,TRBJ1-1,TRBV7-3,13,CASSLIQNTEAFF
NA,TRBJ1-1,TRBV30,15,CAWRPPGQGARSSFF
few,TRBJ2-3,TRBV6-5,15,CASIKGTRFTDTQYF
NA,TRBJ2-1,TRBV7-9,15,CASSLRTGRSSEQFF
NA,TRBJ2-7,TRBV4-1,16,CASSHPVGRELGEQYF
NA,TRBJ1-6,TRBV27,13,CASSGTANSPLHF
NA,TRBJ1-5,TRBV5-4,16,CASSWKGAFSNQPQHF
NA,TRBJ2-3,TRBV19,14,CASSMSTLRDTQYF
NA,TRBJ1-2,TRBV5-8,13,CASRYTGGYGYTF
once,TRBJ2-7,TRBV27,13,CASRSGPYVEQYF
NA,TRBJ2-3,TRBV4-1,15,CASSLQGLPTDTQYF
few,TRBJ2-3,TRBV5-1,12,CASSLQGSTQYF
NA,TRBJ2-5,TRBV7-9,15,CASSFSGGALETQYF
NA,TRBJ2-5,TRBV7-2,13,CASSLGQQETQYF
NA,TRBJ2-3,TRBV10-3,15,CAISIRTGRTDTQYF
once,TRBJ2-5,TRBV7-2,14,CASSPGLAEETQYF
NA,TRBJ2-3,TRBV14,18,CASSQDAAATGRRDTQYF
NA,TRBJ2-7,TRBV14,13,CASQGYGTYEQYF
NA,TRBJ2-7,TRBV19,18,CASSGRGRLADSSYEQYF
once,TRBJ1-2,TRBV9,13,CASSVPTGYGYTF
NA,TRBJ2-7,TRBV30,14,CAWDQSGPGYEQYF
NA,TRBJ1-3,TRBV6-1,15,CASRRLTGDGNTIYF
NA,TRBJ2-7,TRBV7-9,13,CASSFPGTAEQYF
once,TRBJ1-1,TRBV5-6,14,CASSPTGINTEAFF
few,TRBJ1-1,TRBV29-1,13,CSSRIREAPEAFF
NA,TRBJ1-1,TRBV7-9,12,CASSKEREEAFF
NA,TRBJ1-1,TRBV2,14,CASSEKLMNTEAFF
NA,TRBJ2-7,TRBV7-9,11,CASSFSGGQYF
NA,TRBJ1-5,TRBV7-9,15,CASSFGLDSNQPQHF
NA,TRBJ1-1,TRBV7-9,13,CASSAGKNTEAFF
NA,TRBJ2-7,TRBV9,14,CASSPDGQGYEQYF
NA,TRBJ2-1,TRBV2,15,CASSVKRVSYNEQFF
NA,TRBJ2-3,TRBV7-3,16,CASSLKSGFATDTQYF
NA,TRBJ2-7,TRBV5-1,14,CASSLAVGPYEQYF
NA,TRBJ2-5,TRBV4-1,12,CASSQGGQTQYF
few,TRBJ2-2,TRBV9,15,CASSVAGGGTGELFF
NA,TRBJ2-7,TRBV27,16,CASTDLDRPFTYEQYF
NA,TRBJ1-1,TRBV7-8,18,CASSSDRDRGQGNTEAFF
NA,TRBJ2-1,TRBV7-3,14,CASSFDRGINEQFF
NA,TRBJ2-7,TRBV9,15,CASSVGSSGGYEQYF